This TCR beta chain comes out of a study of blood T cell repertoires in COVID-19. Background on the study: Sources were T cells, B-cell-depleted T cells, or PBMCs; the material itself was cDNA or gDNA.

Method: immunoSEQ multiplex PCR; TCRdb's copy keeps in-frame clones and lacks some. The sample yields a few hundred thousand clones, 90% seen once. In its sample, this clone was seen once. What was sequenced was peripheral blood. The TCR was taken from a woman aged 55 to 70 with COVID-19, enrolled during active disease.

CDR3 sequence reads: CATTEVIEDTQYF. The CDR3 nucleotides are TGTGCCACCACTGAGGTAATTGAAGATACGCAGTATTTT. V is TRBV5-8 and J is TRBJ2-3; D uncertain. Germline assignment: CDR1 SGHTS and CDR2 YDEGEE. The CDR3 totals 13 residues. V lost 9 bases and J 5 bases, leaving 16 bases between the germline ends.